This TCR beta chain was profiled in a study of T cell repertoires in cytomegalovirus infection. Between the trimmed V and J ends, which lost 6 bases and 4 bases, there was a span of 10 bases. CDR1 is KGHSH, CDR2 LQKENI, per germline. This CDR3 is built from 12 residues. TCRdb fed the reads into MiXCR, producing one record per CDR3 protein. The table has about 100,000 distinct CDR3 sequences, approximately 30% seen once; the top ten hold roughly 70%. Study results and limitations: Pooled public TCR beta family frequency picked out CMV carriers with the relevant HLA.

This clonotype is a singleton in its sample. Its antigen is still unknown. The rearrangement joins TRBV18 to TRBJ2-7, with D uncertain. The TCR originated in a human donor in good health (CMV status not recorded). Some clones in this sample may be carry-over from other donors' samples. The material was CD8+ T cells from cultured PBMCs, obtained from culture after CMV antigen stimulation. This chain's CDR3 is CASSNDGYEQYF. The CDR3 DNA sequence: TGTGCCAGCTCTAACGACGGTTACGAGCAGTACTTC.